The rows below give T cell receptor beta chains drawn from one sample of a study of T cell responses to AZD1222 COVID-19 vaccine. Repertoires were generated with immunoSEQ multiplex PCR, while TCRdb's copy carries only in-frame clones and drops some. The sample includes around 120,000 clones, approximately 92% of them seen just once. The source was peripheral blood, collected 28 days after the second AZD1222 dose. The receptors originated from an adult who received the AZD1222 COVID-19 vaccine. The CDR3 runs from the conserved cysteine through the conserved F or W. A D gene is named only where the DNA matches it firmly. Size tells how often a clone was seen (once, few, many) or the class of an expanded clone, and some rows leave it out.

size: .; V: TRBV6-1; J: TRBJ1-6; D: .; DNA: TGTGCCAGCAGTGAAGAAGAGGTTCTCTATAATTCACCCCTCCACTTT; CDR3: CASSEEEVLYNSPLHF
size: .; V: TRBV27; J: TRBJ1-2; D: .; DNA: TGTGCCAGCAGCTTGAAGAAGGGGTTCTTTTATGGCTACACCTTC; CDR3: CASSLKKGFFYGYTF
size: once; V: TRBV6-5; J: TRBJ1-6; D: TRBD1; DNA: TGTGCCAGCAGGCCCGGACAGGGAGATTCACCCCTCCACTTT; CDR3: CASRPGQGDSPLHF
size: .; V: TRBV4-1; J: TRBJ2-7; D: .; DNA: TGCGCCAGCAGCCAAACGAACAGGATCTACGAGCAGTACTTC; CDR3: CASSQTNRIYEQYF
size: once; V: TRBV28; J: TRBJ1-1; D: .; DNA: TGTGCCAGCTATCAAAGGGGGGGGGCGGAAGCTTTCTTT; CDR3: CASYQRGGAEAFF
size: .; V: TRBV7-8; J: TRBJ1-1; D: TRBD1; DNA: TGTGCCAGCAGCAACCGGGACAGGGGGAGGGCTTTCTTT; CDR3: CASSNRDRGRAFF
size: .; V: TRBV11-2; J: TRBJ1-1; D: .; DNA: TGTGCCAGCAGGATTACGACAGATACTGAAGCTTTCTTT; CDR3: CASRITTDTEAFF
size: .; V: TRBV7-9; J: TRBJ2-1; D: TRBD1; DNA: TGTGCCAGCACCAGGAGGGACAGGGAAAATGAGCAGTTCTTC; CDR3: CASTRRDRENEQFF
size: .; V: TRBV11-3; J: TRBJ2-1; D: .; DNA: TGTGCCAGCAGCCCCTCGGGGGCAAATGAGCAGTTCTTC; CDR3: CASSPSGANEQFF
size: .; V: TRBV15; J: TRBJ2-7; D: .; DNA: TGTGCCACCAGCAGAGATCTTTTCTACGAGCAGTACTTC; CDR3: CATSRDLFYEQYF
size: .; V: TRBV6-5; J: TRBJ2-6; D: TRBD1; DNA: TGTGCCAGCAGTTGGACAGGGGGCTCTGGGGCCAACGTCCTGACTTTC; CDR3: CASSWTGGSGANVLTF
size: .; V: TRBV5-4; J: TRBJ2-3; D: .; DNA: TGTGCCAGCAGCGTCCCAGGCGGGGGCGGTACGCAGTATTTT; CDR3: CASSVPGGGGTQYF
size: .; V: TRBV11-2; J: TRBJ2-1; D: .; DNA: TGTGCCAGCAGCTTAGATACTCTAGCGTCAAGGGGTGAGCAGTTCTTC; CDR3: CASSLDTLASRGEQFF
size: .; V: TRBV7-9; J: TRBJ1-1; D: .; DNA: TGTGCCAGCAGCTCCACCACTGAAGCTTTCTTT; CDR3: CASSSTTEAFF
size: .; V: TRBV14; J: TRBJ2-7; D: .; DNA: TGTGCCAGCAGCCAAGAAGCCCACGAGCAGTACTTC; CDR3: CASSQEAHEQYF
size: few; V: TRBV2; J: TRBJ1-5; D: .; DNA: TGTGCCAGCAGTAACTCACATAGCAATCAGCCCCAGCATTTT; CDR3: CASSNSHSNQPQHF
size: .; V: TRBV3-1/TRBV3-2; J: TRBJ1-1; D: TRBD1; DNA: TGTGCCAGCAGCTTAACAGGGGGCACTGAAGCTTTCTTT; CDR3: CASSLTGGTEAFF
size: once; V: TRBV25-1; J: TRBJ1-1; D: .; DNA: TGTGCCAGCAGGGACCCGAACACTGAAGCTTTCTTT; CDR3: CASRDPNTEAFF
size: .; V: TRBV12-3/TRBV12-4; J: TRBJ1-1; D: .; DNA: TGTGCCAGCAGAAATACAGGGAACACTGAAGCTTTCTTT; CDR3: CASRNTGNTEAFF
size: .; V: TRBV7-9; J: TRBJ1-1; D: .; DNA: TGTGCCAGCAGCTTAGCGGGTATAGCTGAAGCTTTCTTT; CDR3: CASSLAGIAEAFF
size: .; V: TRBV7-6; J: TRBJ2-7; D: .; DNA: TGTGCCAGCACCGAGGGACATGGGGTAAATTACGAGCAGTACTTC; CDR3: CASTEGHGVNYEQYF
size: .; V: TRBV5-1; J: TRBJ1-5; D: .; DNA: TGCGCCAGCAGCTTGGAAGGGTTTGAGCCCCAGCATTTT; CDR3: CASSLEGFEPQHF
size: .; V: TRBV10-1; J: TRBJ2-1; D: TRBD2; DNA: TGCGCCACCGGGACTAGCGCTTACAATGAGCAGTTCTTC; CDR3: CATGTSAYNEQFF
size: .; V: TRBV5-8; J: TRBJ2-1; D: TRBD2; DNA: TGTGCCAGCAGCTTGCTGGGACTAGCGGGATTAAATGAGCAGTTCTTC; CDR3: CASSLLGLAGLNEQFF
size: .; V: TRBV20-1; J: TRBJ1-1; D: .; DNA: TGCAGTGCTAGATTAGACACTGAAGCTTTCTTT; CDR3: CSARLDTEAFF
size: .; V: TRBV4-1; J: TRBJ2-4; D: TRBD2; DNA: TGCGCCAGCAGCAAAGGGACTAGCGGGAGGGAATTAGCCAAAAACATTCAGTACTTC; CDR3: CASSKGTSGRELAKNIQYF
size: .; V: TRBV5-1; J: TRBJ2-1; D: .; DNA: TGCGCCAGCAGCTTTAGCGGATCCTACAATGAGCAGTTCTTC; CDR3: CASSFSGSYNEQFF
size: .; V: TRBV18; J: TRBJ2-2; D: .; DNA: TGTGCCAGCTCACTATCGGTGCTATCTATGACCGGGGAGCTGTTTTTT; CDR3: CASSLSVLSMTGELFF
size: .; V: TRBV5-8; J: TRBJ2-5; D: .; DNA: TGTGCCAGCAGCTTGGACTTAACAGGGAACCAAGAGACCCAGTACTTC; CDR3: CASSLDLTGNQETQYF
size: .; V: TRBV3-1/TRBV3-2; J: TRBJ1-2; D: .; DNA: TGTGCCAGCAGCCTTCCAAACCCTACGGGGGCCTACACCTTC; CDR3: CASSLPNPTGAYTF
size: .; V: TRBV5-1; J: TRBJ2-1; D: TRBD1; DNA: TGCGCCAGCAGCCCGGACAGGCTCTACAATGAGCAGTTCTTC; CDR3: CASSPDRLYNEQFF
size: .; V: TRBV2; J: TRBJ2-7; D: .; DNA: TGTGCCAGCAGTAACAGCCGCGAGCAGTACTTC; CDR3: CASSNSREQYF
size: .; V: TRBV10-2; J: TRBJ1-1; D: TRBD1; DNA: TGCGCCACGGAAGGACAGGGGCAATCTGAAGCTTTCTTT; CDR3: CATEGQGQSEAFF
size: .; V: TRBV29-1; J: TRBJ1-2; D: .; DNA: TGCAGCGTTGAACCGGGGGAGGGTGGAAGCTACACCTTC; CDR3: CSVEPGEGGSYTF
size: .; V: TRBV28; J: TRBJ1-2; D: TRBD1; DNA: TGTGCCAGCAGTTCGACAGGGCGGGATGGCTACACCTTC; CDR3: CASSSTGRDGYTF
size: .; V: TRBV7-9; J: TRBJ1-3; D: .; DNA: TGTGCCAGCAGCTTACGGCGTTCCCAGGGTAAAAACACCATATATTTT; CDR3: CASSLRRSQGKNTIYF
size: .; V: TRBV3-1/TRBV3-2; J: TRBJ1-1; D: TRBD1; DNA: TGTGCCAGCAGCCGGGCAGGGGGCGGGAACACTGAAGCTTTCTTT; CDR3: CASSRAGGGNTEAFF
size: once; V: TRBV3-1/TRBV3-2; J: TRBJ1-4; D: .; DNA: TGTGCCAGCAGCCAAGAAGGACAGCCAACTAATGAAAAACTGTTTTTT; CDR3: CASSQEGQPTNEKLFF
size: .; V: TRBV5-1; J: TRBJ2-3; D: .; DNA: TGCGCCAGCAGCACAATGCCTGGGCGGAGCACAGATACGCAGTATTTT; CDR3: CASSTMPGRSTDTQYF
size: .; V: TRBV6-5; J: TRBJ2-7; D: .; DNA: TGTGCCAGCACTAGGGGAATCTACGAGCAGTACTTC; CDR3: CASTRGIYEQYF
size: .; V: TRBV6-1; J: TRBJ2-7; D: TRBD2; DNA: TGTGCCAGCAGTGAAGCGCCTAGCGGAGGCTACGAGCAGTACTTC; CDR3: CASSEAPSGGYEQYF
size: once; V: TRBV15; J: TRBJ2-1; D: TRBD2; DNA: TGTGCCACCAGCAGCATGACTAGCGGGAGATACAATGAGCAGTTCTTC; CDR3: CATSSMTSGRYNEQFF
size: .; V: TRBV7-6; J: TRBJ1-1; D: TRBD1; DNA: TGTGCCAGCAGCTTAATGGGACAGATGAACACTGAAGCTTTCTTT; CDR3: CASSLMGQMNTEAFF
size: .; V: TRBV5-1; J: TRBJ2-1; D: TRBD2; DNA: TGCGCCAGCAGAGAGACGACTAGCCTCAGCTCCTACAATGAGCAGTTCTTC; CDR3: CASRETTSLSSYNEQFF
size: .; V: TRBV4-1; J: TRBJ1-2; D: .; DNA: TGCGCCAGCAGCCAAGCTACTTCATGGGACTATGGCTACACCTTC; CDR3: CASSQATSWDYGYTF
size: .; V: TRBV28; J: TRBJ1-6; D: .; DNA: TGTGCCAGCAGTTCGGGGGCAGGGTCACCCCTCCACTTT; CDR3: CASSSGAGSPLHF
size: .; V: TRBV28; J: TRBJ2-6; D: TRBD1; DNA: TGTGCCAGCAGTTCCCTTATTTTTTCCGGGACAGGGGGATCTGGGGCCAACGTCCTGACTTTC; CDR3: CASSSLIFSGTGGSGANVLTF
size: once; V: TRBV27; J: TRBJ1-2; D: TRBD1; DNA: TGTGCCAGCAGTTCTAAGGGGACAGGGGGCGCGAAGGAGGGCTACACCTTC; CDR3: CASSSKGTGGAKEGYTF
size: .; V: TRBV7-9; J: TRBJ1-4; D: .; DNA: TGTGCCAGCAGCTTAGTCTCCCGAAGGGGTGAAAAACTGTTTTTT; CDR3: CASSLVSRRGEKLFF